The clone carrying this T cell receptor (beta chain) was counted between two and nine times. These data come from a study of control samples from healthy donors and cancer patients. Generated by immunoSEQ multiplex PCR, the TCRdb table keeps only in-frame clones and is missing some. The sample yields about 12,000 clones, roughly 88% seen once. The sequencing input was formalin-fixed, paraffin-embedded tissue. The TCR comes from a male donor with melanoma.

Here the CDR3 DNA reads TGTGCCAGCAGCCTCATCTCAGGGTATGGCTACACCTTC. Residues: CASSLISGYGYTF. J is TRBJ1-2 and V is TRBV14; D is possibly TRBD1 (5 bases). CDR3 length equals 13 residues. Germline values: CDR1 SGHDN, CDR2 FVKESK. The ends were cut back, 4 bases at V and 5 bases at J, with 11 bases in the middle.